This TCR beta chain originates from a study of CD8 T cells in ankylosing spondylitis. Study-level results: The clones that were linked to disease were reported to be significantly enriched in matched synovial fluid samples from ankylosing spondylitis patients. Ankylosing spondylitis blood appeared to carry a characteristic TCR beta motif of fewer than 10 highly homologous variants.

V gave up 0 bases and J gave up 10 bases; unmatched junction bases: 1. Germline V lookup: CDR1 DFQATT, CDR2 SNEGSKA (reference sequence). The CDR3 is 14 residues long. TCRdb used MiXCR to reprocess the 5' RACE reads, holding one entry per CDR3 protein. The sample has hundreds of thousands of distinct CDR3 sequences; roughly 13% are singletons. A note on this clonotype: Its antigen is as yet unknown.

Sequencing input: blood, either unsorted or a sorted T cell fraction (not recorded which). The receptor's source is a male donor with ankylosing spondylitis. The rearrangement uses TRBV20-1 and TRBJ2-1, with 15 bases lining up with TRBD2. The CDR3 reads CSAREGLAGGEQFF. The CDR3 nucleotides read TGCAGTGCTAGAGAAGGACTAGCGGGGGGGGAGCAGTTCTTC.